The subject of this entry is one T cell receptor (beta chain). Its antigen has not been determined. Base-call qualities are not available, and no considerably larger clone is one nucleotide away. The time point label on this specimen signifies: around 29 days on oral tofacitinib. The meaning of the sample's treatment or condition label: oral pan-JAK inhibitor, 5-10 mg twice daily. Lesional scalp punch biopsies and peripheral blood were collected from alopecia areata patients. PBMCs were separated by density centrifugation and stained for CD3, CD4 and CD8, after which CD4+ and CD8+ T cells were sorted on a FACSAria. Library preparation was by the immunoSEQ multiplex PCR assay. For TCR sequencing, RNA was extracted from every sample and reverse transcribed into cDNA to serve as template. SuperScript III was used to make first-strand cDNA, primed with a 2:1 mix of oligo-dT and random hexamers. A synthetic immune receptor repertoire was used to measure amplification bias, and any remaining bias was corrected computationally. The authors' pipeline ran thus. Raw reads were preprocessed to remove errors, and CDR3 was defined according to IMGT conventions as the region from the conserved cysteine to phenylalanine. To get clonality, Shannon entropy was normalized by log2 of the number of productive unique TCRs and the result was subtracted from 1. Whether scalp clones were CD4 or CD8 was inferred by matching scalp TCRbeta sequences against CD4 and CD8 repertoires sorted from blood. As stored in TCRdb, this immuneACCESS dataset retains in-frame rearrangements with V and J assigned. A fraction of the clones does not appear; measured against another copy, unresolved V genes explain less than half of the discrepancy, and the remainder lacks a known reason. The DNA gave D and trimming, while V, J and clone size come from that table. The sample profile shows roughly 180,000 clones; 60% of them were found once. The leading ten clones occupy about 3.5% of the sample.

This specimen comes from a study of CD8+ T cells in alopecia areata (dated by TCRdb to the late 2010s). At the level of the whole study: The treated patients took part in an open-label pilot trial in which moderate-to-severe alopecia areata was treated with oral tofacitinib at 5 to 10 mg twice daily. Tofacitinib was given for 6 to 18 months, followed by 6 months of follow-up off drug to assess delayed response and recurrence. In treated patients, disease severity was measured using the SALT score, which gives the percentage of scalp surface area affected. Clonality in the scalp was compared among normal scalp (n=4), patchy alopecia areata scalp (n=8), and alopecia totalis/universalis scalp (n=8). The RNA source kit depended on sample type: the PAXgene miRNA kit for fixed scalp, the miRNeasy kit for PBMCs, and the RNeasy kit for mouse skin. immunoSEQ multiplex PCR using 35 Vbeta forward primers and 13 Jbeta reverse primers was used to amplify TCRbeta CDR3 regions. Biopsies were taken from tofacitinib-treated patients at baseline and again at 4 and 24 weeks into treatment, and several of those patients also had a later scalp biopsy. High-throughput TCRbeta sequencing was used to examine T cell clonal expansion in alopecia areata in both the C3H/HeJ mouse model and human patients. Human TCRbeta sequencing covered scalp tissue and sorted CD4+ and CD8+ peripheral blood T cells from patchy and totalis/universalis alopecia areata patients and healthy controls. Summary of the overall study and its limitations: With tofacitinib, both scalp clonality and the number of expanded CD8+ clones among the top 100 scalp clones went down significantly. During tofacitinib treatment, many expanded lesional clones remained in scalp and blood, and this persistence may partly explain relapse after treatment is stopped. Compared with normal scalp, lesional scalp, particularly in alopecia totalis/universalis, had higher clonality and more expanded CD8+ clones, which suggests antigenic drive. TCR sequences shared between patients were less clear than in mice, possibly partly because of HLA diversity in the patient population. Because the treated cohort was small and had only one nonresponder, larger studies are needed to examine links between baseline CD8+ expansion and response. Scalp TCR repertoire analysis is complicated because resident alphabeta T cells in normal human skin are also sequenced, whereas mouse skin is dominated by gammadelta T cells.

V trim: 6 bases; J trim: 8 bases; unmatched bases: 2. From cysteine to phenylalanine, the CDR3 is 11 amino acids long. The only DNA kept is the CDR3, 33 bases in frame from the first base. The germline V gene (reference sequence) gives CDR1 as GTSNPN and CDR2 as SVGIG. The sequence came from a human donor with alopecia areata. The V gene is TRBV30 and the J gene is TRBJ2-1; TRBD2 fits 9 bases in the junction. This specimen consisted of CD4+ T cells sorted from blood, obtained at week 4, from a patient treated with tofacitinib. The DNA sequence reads TGTGCCTGTAGCGGGGGCCATGAGCAGTTCTTC. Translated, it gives CACSGGHEQFF. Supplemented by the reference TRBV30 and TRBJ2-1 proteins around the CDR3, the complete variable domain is SQTIHQWPATLVQPVGSPLSLECTVEGTSNPNLYWYRQAAGRGLQLLFYSVGIGQISSEVPQNLSASRPQDRQFILSSKKLLLSDSGFYLCACSGGHEQFFGPGTRLTVL.